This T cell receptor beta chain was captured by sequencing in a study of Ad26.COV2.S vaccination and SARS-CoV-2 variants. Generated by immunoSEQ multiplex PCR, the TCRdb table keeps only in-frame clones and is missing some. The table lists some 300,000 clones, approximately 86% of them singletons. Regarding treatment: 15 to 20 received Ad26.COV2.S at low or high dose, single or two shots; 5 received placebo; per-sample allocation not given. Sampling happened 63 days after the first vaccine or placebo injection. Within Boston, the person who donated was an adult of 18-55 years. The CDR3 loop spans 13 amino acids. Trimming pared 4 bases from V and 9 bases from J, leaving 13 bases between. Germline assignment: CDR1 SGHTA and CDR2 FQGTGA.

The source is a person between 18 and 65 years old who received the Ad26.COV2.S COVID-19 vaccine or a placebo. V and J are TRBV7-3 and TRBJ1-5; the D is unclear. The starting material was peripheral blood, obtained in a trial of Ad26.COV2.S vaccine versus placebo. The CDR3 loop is CASSSPPITPQHF. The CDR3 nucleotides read TGTGCCAGCAGCTCCCCCCCTATTACGCCCCAGCATTTT.